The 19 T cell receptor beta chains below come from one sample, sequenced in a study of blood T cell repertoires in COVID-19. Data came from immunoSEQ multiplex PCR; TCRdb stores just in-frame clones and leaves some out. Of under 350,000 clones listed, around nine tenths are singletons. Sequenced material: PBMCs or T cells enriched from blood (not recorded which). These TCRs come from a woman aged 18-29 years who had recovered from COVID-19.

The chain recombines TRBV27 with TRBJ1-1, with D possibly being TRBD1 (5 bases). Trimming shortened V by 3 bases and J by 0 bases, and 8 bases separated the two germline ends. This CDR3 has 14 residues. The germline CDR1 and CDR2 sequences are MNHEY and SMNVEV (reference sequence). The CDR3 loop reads CASSFWGVNTEAFF. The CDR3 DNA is TGTGCCAGCAGTTTTTGGGGGGTGAACACTGAAGCTTTCTTT.

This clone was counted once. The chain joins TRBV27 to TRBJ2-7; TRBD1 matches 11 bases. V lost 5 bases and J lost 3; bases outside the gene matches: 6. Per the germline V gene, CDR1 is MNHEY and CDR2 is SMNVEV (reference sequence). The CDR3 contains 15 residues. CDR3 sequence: CASSASGTGGYEQYF. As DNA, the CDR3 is TGTGCCAGCAGTGCCTCCGGGACAGGGGGCTACGAGCAGTACTTC.

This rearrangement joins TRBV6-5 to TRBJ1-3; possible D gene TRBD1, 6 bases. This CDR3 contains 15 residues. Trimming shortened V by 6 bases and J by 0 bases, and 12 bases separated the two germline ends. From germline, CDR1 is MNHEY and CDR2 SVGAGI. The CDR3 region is CASSPTGNSGNTIYF. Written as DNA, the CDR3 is TGTGCCAGCAGCCCGACAGGCAACTCTGGAAACACCATATATTTT.

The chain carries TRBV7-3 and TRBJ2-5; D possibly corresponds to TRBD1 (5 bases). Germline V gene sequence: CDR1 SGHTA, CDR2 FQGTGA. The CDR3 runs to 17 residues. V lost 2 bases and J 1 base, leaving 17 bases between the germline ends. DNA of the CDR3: TGTGCCAGCAGCTTAGAGCCCCGACAGTCTCGCCAAGAGACCCAGTACTTC. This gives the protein CASSLEPRQSRQETQYF.

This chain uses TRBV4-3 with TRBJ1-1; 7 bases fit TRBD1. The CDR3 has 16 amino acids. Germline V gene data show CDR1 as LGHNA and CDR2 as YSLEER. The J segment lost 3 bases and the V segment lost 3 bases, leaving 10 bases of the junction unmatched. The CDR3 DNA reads TGCGCCAGCAGCCACGACAGGGTAGGACCGGACACTGAAGCTTTCTTT. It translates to CASSHDRVGPDTEAFF.

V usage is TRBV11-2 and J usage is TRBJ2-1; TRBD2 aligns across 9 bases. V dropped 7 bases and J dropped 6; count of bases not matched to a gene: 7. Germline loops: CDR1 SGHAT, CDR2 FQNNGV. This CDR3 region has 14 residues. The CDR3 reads CASNRLAELNEQFF. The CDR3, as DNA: TGTGCCAGCAATCGACTAGCGGAGCTCAATGAGCAGTTCTTC.

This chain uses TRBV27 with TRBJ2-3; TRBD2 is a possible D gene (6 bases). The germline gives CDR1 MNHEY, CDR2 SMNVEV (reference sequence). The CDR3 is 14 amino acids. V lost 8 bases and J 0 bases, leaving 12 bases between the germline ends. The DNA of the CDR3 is TGTGCCAGCTCACCTAGCGTTAGCACAGATACGCAGTATTTT. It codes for CASSPSVSTDTQYF.

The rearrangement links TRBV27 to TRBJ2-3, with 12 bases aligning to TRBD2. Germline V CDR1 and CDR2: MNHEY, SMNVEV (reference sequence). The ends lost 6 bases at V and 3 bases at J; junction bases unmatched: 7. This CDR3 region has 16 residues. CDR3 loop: CASRTRLAGETDTQYF. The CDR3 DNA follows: TGTGCCAGCAGAACCAGACTAGCGGGAGAGACAGATACGCAGTATTTT.

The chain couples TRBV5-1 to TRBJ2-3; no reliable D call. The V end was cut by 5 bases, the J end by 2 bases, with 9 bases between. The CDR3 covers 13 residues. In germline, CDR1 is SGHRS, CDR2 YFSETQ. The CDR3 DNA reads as TGCGCCAGCAGTGACTCGCACACAGATACGCAGTATTTT. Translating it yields CASSDSHTDTQYF.

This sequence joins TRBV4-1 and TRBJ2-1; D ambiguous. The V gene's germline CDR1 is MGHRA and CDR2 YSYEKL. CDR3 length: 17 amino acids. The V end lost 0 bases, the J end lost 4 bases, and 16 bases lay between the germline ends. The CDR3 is CASSQDPRGAFYNEQFF. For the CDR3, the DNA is TGCGCCAGCAGCCAAGACCCTCGCGGTGCCTTTTACAATGAGCAGTTCTTC.

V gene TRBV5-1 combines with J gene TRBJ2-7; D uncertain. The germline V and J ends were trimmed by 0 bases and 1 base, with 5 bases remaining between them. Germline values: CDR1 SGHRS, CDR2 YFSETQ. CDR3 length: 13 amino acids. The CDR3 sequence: CASSLDGSYEQYF. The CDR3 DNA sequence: TGCGCCAGCAGCTTGGACGGTTCCTACGAGCAGTACTTC.

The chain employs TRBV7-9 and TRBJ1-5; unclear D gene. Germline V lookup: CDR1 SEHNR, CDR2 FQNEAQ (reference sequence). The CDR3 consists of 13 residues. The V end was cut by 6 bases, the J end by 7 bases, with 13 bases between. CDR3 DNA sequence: TGTGCCAGCAGTCCTGGAGGTAGCCAGCCCCAGCATTTT. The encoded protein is CASSPGGSQPQHF.

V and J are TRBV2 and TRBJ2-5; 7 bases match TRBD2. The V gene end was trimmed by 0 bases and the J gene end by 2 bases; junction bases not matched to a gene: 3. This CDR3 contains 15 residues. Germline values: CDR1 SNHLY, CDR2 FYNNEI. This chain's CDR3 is CASSEAGSGQETQYF. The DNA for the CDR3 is TGTGCCAGCAGTGAAGCAGGTAGCGGGCAAGAGACCCAGTACTTC.

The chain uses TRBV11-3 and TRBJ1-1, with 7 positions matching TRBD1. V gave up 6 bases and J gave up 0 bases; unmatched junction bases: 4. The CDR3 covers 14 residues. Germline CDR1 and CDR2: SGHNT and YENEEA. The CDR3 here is CASRRGLLNTEAFF. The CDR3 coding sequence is TGTGCCAGCAGAAGGGGGCTGTTGAACACTGAAGCTTTCTTT.

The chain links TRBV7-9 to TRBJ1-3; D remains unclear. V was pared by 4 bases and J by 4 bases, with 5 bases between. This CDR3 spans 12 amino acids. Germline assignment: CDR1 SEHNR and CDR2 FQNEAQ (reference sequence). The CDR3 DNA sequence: TGTGCCAGCAGCTCAATCGGAAACACCATATATTTT. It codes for CASSSIGNTIYF.

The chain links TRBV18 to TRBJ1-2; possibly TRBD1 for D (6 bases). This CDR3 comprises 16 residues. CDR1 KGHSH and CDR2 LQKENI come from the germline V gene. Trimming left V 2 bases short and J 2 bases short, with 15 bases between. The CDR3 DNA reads TGTGCCAGCTCACCAATTTTAGGGCAGGGGAACTATGGCTACACCTTC. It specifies CASSPILGQGNYGYTF.

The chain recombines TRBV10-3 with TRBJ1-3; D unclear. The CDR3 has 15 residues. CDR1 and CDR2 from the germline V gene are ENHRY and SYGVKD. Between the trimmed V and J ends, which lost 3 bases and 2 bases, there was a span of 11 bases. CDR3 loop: CAISDRSEAGNTIYF. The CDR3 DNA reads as TGTGCCATCAGTGATAGGTCAGAGGCTGGAAACACCATATATTTT.

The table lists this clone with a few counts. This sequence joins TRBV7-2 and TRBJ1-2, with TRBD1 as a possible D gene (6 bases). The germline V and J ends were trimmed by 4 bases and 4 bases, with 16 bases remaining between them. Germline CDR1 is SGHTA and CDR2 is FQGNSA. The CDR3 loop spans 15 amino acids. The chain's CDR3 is CASSSGPQGFYGYTF. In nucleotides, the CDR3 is TGTGCCAGCAGCTCTGGGCCACAGGGTTTCTATGGCTACACCTTC.

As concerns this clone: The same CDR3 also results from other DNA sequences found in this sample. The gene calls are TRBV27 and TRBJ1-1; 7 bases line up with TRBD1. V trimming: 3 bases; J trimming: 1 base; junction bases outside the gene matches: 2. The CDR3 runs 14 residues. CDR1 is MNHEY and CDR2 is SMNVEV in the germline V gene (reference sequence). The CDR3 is CASSLTGRNTEAFF. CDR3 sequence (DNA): TGTGCCAGCAGTTTGACAGGGAGGAACACTGAAGCTTTCTTT.